The 14 T cell receptor beta chains presented below share a single source sample, sequenced in a study of Ad26.COV2.S vaccination and SARS-CoV-2 variants. Using immunoSEQ multiplex PCR, the repertoire was profiled, and TCRdb retains in-frame clones only, with some absent. Here the sample spans 350,000 to 450,000 clones, 92% being singletons. The sample consisted of peripheral blood, taken after recovery from COVID-19. Source of these receptors: a human donor who had recovered from COVID-19.

The chain uses TRBV20-1 and TRBJ2-1; D uncertain. This CDR3 comprises 11 residues. V gave up 5 bases and J gave up 5 bases, with 7 bases separating them. CDR1 is DFQATT and CDR2 is SNEGSKA in the germline V gene (reference sequence). The chain's CDR3 is CSAERNNEQFF. CDR3 nucleotide sequence: TGCAGTGCTGAGCGAAACAATGAGCAGTTCTTC.

This chain uses TRBV3-1 (or the pseudogene TRBV3-2) with TRBJ1-2; tentative D call: TRBD1 (5 bases). The CDR3 has 14 amino acids. The germline V gene encodes CDR1 LGHDT and CDR2 YNNKEL (reference sequence). Deletions cut 3 bases from V and 3 bases from J, with 11 bases between. DNA of the CDR3: TGTGCCAGCAGCCAGGACGACAGATACTATGGCTACACCTTC. This codes for CASSQDDRYYGYTF.

The chain carries TRBV18 and TRBJ2-7; 8 bases match TRBD2. V lost 4 bases, J lost 3 bases, and 5 bases stayed unmatched. This CDR3 region has 14 residues. In germline, CDR1 is KGHSH, CDR2 LQKENI. CDR3 nucleotides: TGTGCCAGCTCACTCCGGGGGGGGCTCTACGAGCAGTACTTC. This encodes CASSLRGGLYEQYF.

The rearrangement links TRBV5-1 to TRBJ1-4; D call uncertain. The CDR3 spans 12 residues. V lost 1 base and J lost 8, with 6 bases in between. Germline V gene sequence: CDR1 SGHRS, CDR2 YFSETQ. CDR3 protein: CASSLKREKLFF. In DNA form, the CDR3 reads TGCGCCAGCAGCTTGAAGAGGGAAAAACTGTTTTTT. The full variable domain, completed using reference TRBV5-1 and TRBJ1-4, is KAGVTQTPRYLIKTRGQQVTLSCSPISGHRSVSWYQQTPGQGLQFLFEYFSETQRNKGNFPGRFSGRQFSNSRSEMNVSTLELGDSALYLCASSLKREKLFFGSGTQLSVL.

The chain employs TRBV9 and TRBJ1-2; 7 bases fit TRBD1. CDR1 and CDR2 from the germline V gene are SGDLS and YYNGEE. The V and J ends lost 4 bases and 4 bases, in that order; junction bases with no gene match: 7. The CDR3 length is 14 residues. The CDR3 is CASSPGDSPYGYTF. The CDR3 DNA reads as TGTGCCAGCAGCCCTGGGGACAGTCCCTATGGCTACACCTTC.

The chain is built from TRBV9 and TRBJ2-3; possibly TRBD1 or TRBD2 for D (5 bases each). The CDR3 covers 15 residues. Germline V gene sequence: CDR1 SGDLS, CDR2 YYNGEE. V was pared by 4 bases and J by 2 bases, with 14 bases between. The CDR3 DNA is TGTGCCAGCAGCCCCCTCGAGGGGCACACAGATACGCAGTATTTT. Its protein product is CASSPLEGHTDTQYF.

This chain connects TRBV7-2 to TRBJ2-1; 10 bases align to TRBD1. After removal of 4 bases from V and 9 bases from J, the junction contained 12 bases not matched to a gene. Germline V gives CDR1 SGHTA, CDR2 FQGNSA. CDR3 length: 16 residues. This chain's CDR3 is CASSSDKRQGAFEQFF. CDR3 bases: TGTGCCAGCAGCTCGGACAAGCGACAGGGGGCCTTTGAGCAGTTCTTC.

The genes are TRBV6-5 and TRBJ1-3; 8 nucleotides line up with TRBD1. Germline V gives CDR1 MNHEY, CDR2 SVGAGI. CDR3 length equals 15 residues. V shed 6 bases and J 3 bases; nucleotides not matched to a gene: 7. The DNA of the CDR3 is TGTGCCAGCAGCCAAGACAGGGGTGGTGGAAACACCATATATTTT. Translated: CASSQDRGGGNTIYF.

The chain is built from TRBV7-6 and TRBJ2-5; D gene uncertain. Germline V gene sequence: CDR1 SGHVS, CDR2 FNYEAQ. The CDR3 is 15 amino acids. V lost 5 bases, J lost 2 bases, and 15 bases lay in between. In nucleotides, the CDR3 is TGTGCCAGCAGCCGCGAGGCCCCCACACAAGAGACCCAGTACTTC. This sequence encodes CASSREAPTQETQYF.

This clone was detected a few times. The rearrangement links TRBV5-1 to TRBJ1-3; 8 bases are shared with TRBD1. CDR1 SGHRS and CDR2 YFSETQ come from the germline V gene. With 4 bases clipped from V and 0 bases from J, the junction kept 3 bases outside the gene matches. The CDR3 runs 15 residues. CDR3 sequence: CASSRGQASGNTIYF. Written as DNA, the CDR3 is TGCGCCAGCAGCAGGGGACAGGCCTCTGGAAACACCATATATTTT.

Of note for this clone: Within the sample, other DNA sequences also encode this same CDR3. The chain has TRBV7-2 and TRBJ1-1, with D uncertain. This CDR3 has 13 residues. V lost 2 bases, J lost 2 bases, and 6 bases lay in between. CDR1 is SGHTA, CDR2 FQGNSA, per germline. The CDR3 bases are TGTGCCAGCAGCTTATCACGCAACACTGAAGCTTTCTTT. Encoded protein: CASSLSRNTEAFF.

The rearrangement links TRBV5-1 to TRBJ1-1, with a tentative D call TRBD1 (5 bases). The ends were cut back, 1 base at V and 5 bases at J, with 15 bases in the middle. CDR3 length: 15 amino acids. In germline, CDR1 is SGHRS, CDR2 YFSETQ. CDR3 loop: CASSLLWDRLTEAFF. The CDR3 DNA follows: TGCGCCAGCAGCTTGCTCTGGGACCGCCTGACTGAAGCTTTCTTT. Variable domain in full (rest from reference TRBV5-1 and TRBJ1-1): KAGVTQTPRYLIKTRGQQVTLSCSPISGHRSVSWYQQTPGQGLQFLFEYFSETQRNKGNFPGRFSGRQFSNSRSEMNVSTLELGDSALYLCASSLLWDRLTEAFFGQGTRLTVV.

For this clone: Different DNA sequences within this sample yield the same CDR3. The chain joins TRBV29-1 to TRBJ2-7; D not resolved. Germline loops: CDR1 SQVTM, CDR2 ANQGSEA. The CDR3 sequence is 10 residues long. Trimming cost V 4 bases and J 1 base, with 2 bases left between them. CDR3 residues: CSVGSYEQYF. DNA for the CDR3: TGCAGCGTTGGATCCTACGAGCAGTACTTC.

The chain links TRBV2 to TRBJ1-6, with TRBD1 matching over 12 bases. The CDR3 contains 19 residues. Looked up from germline, CDR1 is SNHLY and CDR2 is FYNNEI. The V segment lost 3 bases and the J segment 6 bases; nucleotides outside the gene matches: 12. In nucleotides, the CDR3 is TGTGCCAGCAGTGAGGTGGGACAGGGGGCCCTTTGGAGTAATTCACCCCTCCACTTT. Encoded protein: CASSEVGQGALWSNSPLHF.